This T cell receptor beta chain came from a study of cytomegalovirus exposure and HLA in healthy donors. The ends lost 6 bases at V and 1 base at J; junction bases unmatched: 6. The CDR3 loop spans 14 amino acids. Germline-derived CDR1 and CDR2 are SGHRS and YFSETQ. All donors participated as healthy donors of bone marrow. Whereas donors were nominally healthy upon sampling, unrecorded immune exposures were probable. Findings of the study overall: Clonal expansion, a later analysis showed, was greater in HLA-associated TCR beta chains than in equally common others. The authors confirmed in vitro that a few CMV-associated chains were specific for CMV antigens.

A multiplex PCR was run with 60 Vbeta primers and 13 Jbeta primers. Profiled with immunoSEQ multiplex PCR; TCRdb holds only in-frame clones, not every one. The clone table shows tens of thousands of clones, with the ten largest holding about 2.2%. For this clone: Its antigen is not known.

This chain joins TRBV5-1 and TRBJ2-5, with 7 nucleotides matching TRBD1. The receptor comes from a female donor in good health and CMV-seronegative. Sequenced material: PBMCs. CDR3 amino acids: CASIPGQCQETQYF. CDR3 coding DNA: TGCGCCAGCATCCCGGGACAGTGCCAAGAGACCCAGTACTTC.